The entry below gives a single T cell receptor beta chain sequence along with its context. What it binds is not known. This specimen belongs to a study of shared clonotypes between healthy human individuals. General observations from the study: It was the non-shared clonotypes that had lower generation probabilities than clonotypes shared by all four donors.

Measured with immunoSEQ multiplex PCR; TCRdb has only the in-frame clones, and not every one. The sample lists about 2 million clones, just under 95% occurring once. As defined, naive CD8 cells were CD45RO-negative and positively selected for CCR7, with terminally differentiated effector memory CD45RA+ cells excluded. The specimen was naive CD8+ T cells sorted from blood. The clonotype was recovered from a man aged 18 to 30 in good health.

CDR3 loop: CASSLVGSELQETQYF. CDR3 sequence (DNA): TGTGCCAGCAGCTTAGTAGGTAGCGAGTTACAAGAGACCCAGTACTTC. The V gene is TRBV11-3, the J gene TRBJ2-5; D possibly corresponds to TRBD2 (5 bases). The CDR3 has 16 amino acids. V was clipped by 1 base and J by 2 bases, with 14 bases between them. The germline V gene encodes CDR1 SGHNT and CDR2 YENEEA.